These 8 T cell receptor beta chains share one sample of origin, sequenced in a study of blood T cell repertoires in COVID-19. This table comes from immunoSEQ multiplex PCR, and its TCRdb copy is limited to in-frame clones, with some not included. The repertoire includes some 51,000 clones, approximately 92% of them detected once, and 13% to 15% sits in the top ten. Sequencing was carried out using peripheral blood. Receptor source: a human donor with active COVID-19. The donor label of this sample is uncertain.

The chain recombines TRBV5-1 with TRBJ2-7; TRBD2 agrees at 13 bases. Germline V gives CDR1 SGHRS, CDR2 YFSETQ. CDR3 size: 15 residues. V lost 4 bases and J lost 3; bases outside the gene matches: 4. This chain's CDR3 is CASSNGLAGVYEQYF. CDR3 bases: TGCGCCAGCAGCAACGGACTAGCGGGAGTCTACGAGCAGTACTTC.

The V and J genes are TRBV19 and TRBJ2-7; tentative D call: TRBD1 (5 bases). This CDR3 has 11 amino acids. Trimming took 8 bases from V and 5 from J, leaving 10 bases between them. CDR1 LNHDA and CDR2 SQIVND come from the germline V gene (reference sequence). In DNA, the CDR3 is TGTGCCAGTGGTCAGGGCCACGAGCAGTACTTC. It codes for CASGQGHEQYF.

This clone was picked up a small number of times. This sequence joins TRBV4-2 and TRBJ2-7, with 9 bases matching TRBD1. CDR1 is LGHNA, CDR2 YNFKEQ, per germline. The trim removed 0 bases at V and 1 base at J, leaving 4 bases unmatched. The CDR3 runs 16 residues. The CDR3 is CASSQDAGTGSYEQYF. In DNA, the CDR3 is TGTGCCAGCAGCCAAGATGCCGGGACAGGGTCCTACGAGCAGTACTTC.

V is TRBV19 and J is TRBJ1-6; possibly TRBD1 for D (5 bases). Looked up from germline, CDR1 is LNHDA and CDR2 is SQIVND (reference sequence). CDR3 length equals 15 residues. Trimming left V 5 bases short and J 6 bases short, with 14 bases between. CDR3 in DNA: TGTGCCAGTAGTCAATCAGGGTTTTCTAATTCACCCCTCCACTTT. Translating gives CASSQSGFSNSPLHF.

The chain joins TRBV2 to TRBJ1-2; weak D call: TRBD1 (5 bases). The CDR3 is made up of 16 amino acids. Germline CDR1 is SNHLY and CDR2 is FYNNEI. The V and J ends lost 4 bases and 0 bases respectively, with 15 bases between them. As DNA, the CDR3 is TGTGCCAGCAGTGTTGTTGCAGGGCCAGCTAACTATGGCTACACCTTC. Its translation is CASSVVAGPANYGYTF.

This clone was found once. The chain uses TRBV29-1 and TRBJ2-5, with 8 bases that match TRBD2. The CDR3 has 15 residues. J gave up 2 bases and V 6 bases, and 11 bases lay outside the gene matches. CDR1 is SQVTM, CDR2 ANQGSEA, per germline. The CDR3 region is CSVASSTSGQETQYF. The CDR3 nucleotides read TGCAGCGTCGCCTCGAGCACTAGCGGTCAAGAGACCCAGTACTTC.

This rearrangement joins TRBV12-3 or TRBV12-4 to TRBJ1-2; perhaps TRBD1 as D (5 bases). Trimming cost V 3 bases and J 4 bases, with 9 bases left between them. The CDR3 loop spans 13 amino acids. As DNA, the CDR3 is TGTGCCAGCAGTTTCAGCGGGACCTATGGCTACACCTTC. Its translation: CASSFSGTYGYTF.

This chain connects TRBV13 to TRBJ1-1, with D hard to call. Germline CDR1 PRHDT, CDR2 FYEKMQ (reference sequence). V gave up 3 bases and J gave up 0 bases, with 11 bases separating them. The CDR3 length is 15 residues. The CDR3 nucleotides are TGTGCCAGCAGCTTGAGGGTATGGATGAACACTGAAGCTTTCTTT. Translation gives CASSLRVWMNTEAFF.